A selection of T cell receptor beta chains follows, all from one sample in a study of post-analysis software for immune sequencing data. TCRdb called the PCR reads again in MiXCR, with one record for every CDR3 protein. The table shows 750,000 to 950,000 distinct CDR3 sequences, with roughly half occurring only once. The material sequenced was blood. The receptor source for this set is a girl aged 5-17 years with multiple sclerosis. Each CDR3 is given with its conserved first and last residue. The D gene is left open where the match is weak. Clone size appears in some rows only: once, few, many, or a class for an expanded clone.

d_gene	j_gene	v_gene	abundance	CDR3aa	CDR3nt
NA	TRBJ2-4	TRBV12-5	few	CASGAGPRGAKNIQYF	TGTGCTAGTGGTGCTGGCCCGCGGGGAGCCAAAAACATTCAGTACTTC
NA	TRBJ1-1	TRBV11-2	NA	CASSLVRAGTKAFF	TGTGCCAGCAGCTTAGTCAGGGCTGGCACTAAAGCTTTCTTT
NA	TRBJ2-1	TRBV9	NA	CASSGSGTDEQFF	TGTGCCAGCAGCGGGTCGGGAACAGATGAGCAGTTCTTC
NA	TRBJ2-5	TRBV7-9	few	CASSLNSQETQYF	TGTGCCAGCAGTTTAAACAGTCAAGAGACCCAGTACTTC
NA	TRBJ2-4	TRBV20-1	NA	CSARDLFGGPNIQYF	TGCAGTGCTAGAGATCTGTTCGGGGGCCCCAACATTCAGTACTTC
TRBD2	TRBJ2-7	TRBV4-1	NA	CASSQDLRTSGVNEQYF	TGCGCCAGCAGCCAAGATCTTCGGACTAGCGGGGTAAACGAGCAGTACTTC
TRBD1	TRBJ2-2	TRBV29-1	few	CSVRDRTNTGELFF	TGCAGCGTTAGGGACAGAACGAACACCGGGGAGCTGTTTTTT
TRBD2	TRBJ2-2	TRBV12-3/TRBV12-4	NA	CASSPGGLAGPTGELFF	TGTGCCAGCAGCCCTGGGGGGCTAGCGGGCCCTACCGGGGAGCTGTTTTTT
TRBD1	TRBJ2-6	TRBV7-3	few	CASSLTQGAGANVLTF	TGTGCCAGCAGCTTAACTCAGGGGGCTGGGGCCAACGTCCTGACTTTC
TRBD1	TRBJ1-1	TRBV3-1	NA	CASSLQRGPDEAFF	TGTGCCAGCAGCCTCCAAAGGGGGCCTGATGAAGCTTTCTTT
NA	TRBJ2-1	TRBV12-5	few	CASGAGNEQFF	TGTGCTAGTGGGGCGGGGAATGAGCAGTTCTTC
NA	TRBJ1-1	TRBV5-1	NA	CASSLAGPRTTEAFF	TGCGCCAGCAGCTTGGCAGGGCCACGAACCACTGAAGCTTTCTTT
NA	TRBJ2-5	TRBV29-1	NA	CSVEIGGGKTQYF	TGCAGCGTTGAGATCGGGGGCGGAAAGACCCAGTACTTC
NA	TRBJ2-1	TRBV5-4	NA	CASTTTLGAYNEQFF	TGTGCCAGCACCACGACTCTGGGGGCGTACAATGAGCAGTTCTTC
TRBD2	TRBJ2-1	TRBV20-1	many	CSAITGLAGGYNEQFF	TGCAGTGCTATAACCGGGCTAGCGGGAGGGTACAATGAGCAGTTCTTC
NA	TRBJ2-3	TRBV5-1	NA	CASSLWQSTDTQYF	TGCGCCAGCAGCTTGTGGCAGAGCACAGATACGCAGTATTTT
NA	TRBJ2-5	TRBV12-3/TRBV12-4	few	CASSHGWAKTQYF	TGTGCCAGCAGCCACGGTTGGGCTAAGACCCAGTACTTC
TRBD2	TRBJ2-7	TRBV3-1	NA	CASSHRGGYGEQYF	TGTGCCAGCAGCCATCGGGGGGGGTACGGCGAGCAGTACTTC
TRBD1	TRBJ2-1	TRBV29-1	NA	CSVGQGGKQFF	TGCAGCGTCGGACAGGGGGGGAAGCAGTTCTTC
NA	TRBJ2-7	TRBV5-1	NA	CASSKQGTYEQYF	TGCGCCAGCAGTAAGCAGGGAACCTACGAGCAGTACTTC
NA	TRBJ2-3	TRBV5-1	few	CASRKGEDTQYF	TGCGCCAGCAGAAAGGGTGAAGATACGCAGTATTTT
TRBD1	TRBJ2-5	TRBV29-1	few	CSVEDKGQGSQETQYF	TGCAGCGTTGAAGATAAAGGACAGGGGAGCCAAGAGACCCAGTACTTC
NA	TRBJ1-4	TRBV25-1	NA	CASSEFRVNEKLFF	TGTGCCAGCAGTGAATTCAGGGTAAATGAAAAACTGTTTTTT
TRBD1	TRBJ2-6	TRBV4-1	once	CASSVGTGGTGANVLTF	TGCGCCAGCAGCGTCGGGACAGGGGGCACTGGGGCCAACGTCCTGACTTTC
TRBD1	TRBJ1-2	TRBV27	NA	CASSFGTGSNYGYTF	TGTGCCAGCAGTTTCGGGACAGGGTCCAACTATGGCTACACCTTC
NA	TRBJ2-7	TRBV20-1	many	CSARDRSYEQYF	TGCAGTGCTAGGGACCGGTCCTACGAGCAGTACTTC
NA	TRBJ2-7	TRBV7-9	NA	CASGLLGIPYEQYF	TGTGCCAGCGGGTTACTGGGCATCCCCTACGAGCAGTACTTC
NA	TRBJ1-5	TRBV25-1	NA	CASSEGGMERQPQHF	TGTGCCAGCAGTGAAGGGGGCATGGAGAGACAGCCCCAGCATTTT
NA	TRBJ2-1	TRBV27	NA	CASSLTPAGLPHNEQFF	TGTGCCAGCAGTCTCACGCCCGCAGGCCTACCCCACAATGAGCAGTTCTTC
NA	TRBJ2-7	TRBV7-9	NA	CASSLDGVLSYEQYF	TGTGCCAGCAGCTTAGACGGGGTCCTCTCCTACGAGCAGTACTTC
TRBD2	TRBJ2-1	TRBV7-2	NA	CASSFGTSRWDEQFF	TGTGCCAGCAGCTTCGGGACTAGCCGGTGGGATGAGCAGTTCTTC